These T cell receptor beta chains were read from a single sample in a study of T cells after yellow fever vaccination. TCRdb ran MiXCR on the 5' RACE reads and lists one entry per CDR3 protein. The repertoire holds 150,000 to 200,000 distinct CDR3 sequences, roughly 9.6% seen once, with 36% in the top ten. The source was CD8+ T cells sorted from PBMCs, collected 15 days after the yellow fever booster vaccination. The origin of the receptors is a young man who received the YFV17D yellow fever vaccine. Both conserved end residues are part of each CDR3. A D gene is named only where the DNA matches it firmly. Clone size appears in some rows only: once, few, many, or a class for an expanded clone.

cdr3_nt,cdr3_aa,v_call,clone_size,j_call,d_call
TGCGCCAGCAGCTACGGACAGGGGGCCTTGAACACTGAAGCTTTCTTT,CASSYGQGALNTEAFF,TRBV5-1,few,TRBJ1-1,TRBD1
TGTGCCAGCAGCCTCATCTCGAGAGGACTAGGGGAGACCCAGTACTTC,CASSLISRGLGETQYF,TRBV7-6,NA,TRBJ2-5,TRBD2
TGTGCCAGCAGCCCCCGGTCCTACAATGAGCAGTTCTTC,CASSPRSYNEQFF,TRBV7-6,NA,TRBJ2-1,NA
TGCGCCAGCAGCCAAAGGAGGGGAAGGGGGCCGACGTTCCATACGCAGTATTTT,CASSQRRGRGPTFHTQYF,TRBV4-3,NA,TRBJ2-3,NA
TGCGCCAGCAGTCAAGTAGCGGCACTCTCCTACGAGCAGTACTTC,CASSQVAALSYEQYF,TRBV4-1,NA,TRBJ2-7,NA
TGTGCCAGCACCCAAAGACAGGGGGCGAACACTGAAGCTTTCTTT,CASTQRQGANTEAFF,TRBV7-9,few,TRBJ1-1,TRBD1
TGTGCCAGTAGCTGGATCTCTGGAAACACCATATATTTT,CASSWISGNTIYF,TRBV19,NA,TRBJ1-3,NA
TGCAGTGCTCCCCGGACAGGGACTTTCTACAATGAGCAGTTCTTC,CSAPRTGTFYNEQFF,TRBV20-1,many,TRBJ2-1,TRBD1
TGTGCCATCAGTGCGGTCCCGACTAGCGGGGACACAGATACGCAGTATTTT,CAISAVPTSGDTDTQYF,TRBV10-3,few,TRBJ2-3,TRBD2
TGTGCCAGCAGCAGACAGGGAGATTATCAGCCCCAGCATTTT,CASSRQGDYQPQHF,TRBV7-2,NA,TRBJ1-5,TRBD1
TGCAGTGCTCGCGCGGGGGCCAATCATCCAGATACGCAGTATTTT,CSARAGANHPDTQYF,TRBV20-1,NA,TRBJ2-3,NA
TGTGCCAGCGCACCCCAGGGGGCGAGCACCGGGGAGCTGTTTTTT,CASAPQGASTGELFF,TRBV4-2,few,TRBJ2-2,TRBD1
TGTGCCAGCAGCTTAGGGGGGGGGCGACGATATGAGCAGTTCTTC,CASSLGGGRRYEQFF,TRBV11-2,NA,TRBJ2-1,NA
TGCGCCAGCAGTGCCGAATTGCGGACAGGGGTCTTTTACGAGCAGTACTTC,CASSAELRTGVFYEQYF,TRBV10-2,NA,TRBJ2-7,TRBD1
TGTGCCAGCAGCGGACTAGTTCTCTACGAGCAGTACTTC,CASSGLVLYEQYF,TRBV12-3/TRBV12-4,few,TRBJ2-7,TRBD2
TGCGCCAGCAGCCAAGGCCAGGACAGGGACAATGAGCAGTTCTTC,CASSQGQDRDNEQFF,TRBV4-1,few,TRBJ2-1,TRBD1
TGCGCCAGCAGCTTGAATGTGGGGGTTTACGAGCAGTACTTC,CASSLNVGVYEQYF,TRBV5-1,NA,TRBJ2-7,NA
TGTGCCAGCAGTTACTTTCCGTTACTCAACGGGGAGCTGTTTTTT,CASSYFPLLNGELFF,TRBV6-2/TRBV6-3,NA,TRBJ2-2,NA
TGTGCCAGCAGCCCTGGGGCAGCAACCTACAATGAGCAGTTCTTC,CASSPGAATYNEQFF,TRBV6-2/TRBV6-3,NA,TRBJ2-1,NA
TGCAGCGTTGAAGAAGGGGGTAGGGGGACCCAGTACTTC,CSVEEGGRGTQYF,TRBV29-1,NA,TRBJ2-5,NA
TGTGCCAGCAGCTTAGGGTGGGCCTCCTACGAGCAGTACTTC,CASSLGWASYEQYF,TRBV7-9,NA,TRBJ2-7,NA
TGTGCCAGCAGAACAGGCACGCTCAAGAACTATGGCTACACCTTC,CASRTGTLKNYGYTF,TRBV7-9,NA,TRBJ1-2,NA
TGTGCCACCAGCAGAGTGTCTTTCCGGGGGGCTTTCTTT,CATSRVSFRGAFF,TRBV15,few,TRBJ1-1,NA
TGCGCCAGCAGCCTCGATGGGTTCCAGCCCCAGCATTTT,CASSLDGFQPQHF,TRBV4-1,NA,TRBJ1-5,NA
TGCGCCAGCAGCCCCGAGGAGGGGCCAGATAAACTGTTTTTT,CASSPEEGPDKLFF,TRBV4-1,few,TRBJ1-4,NA
TGTGCCAGCAGTTTATCAGGGACAGAACGACAGGAGCAGTTCTTC,CASSLSGTERQEQFF,TRBV27,medium-sized,TRBJ2-1,TRBD1
TGCAGTGCTAGGGGCGAAACAGGGGGGACTTGGTATGGCTACACCTTC,CSARGETGGTWYGYTF,TRBV20-1,many,TRBJ1-2,TRBD1
TGTGCCAGCAGCGCCGTGACTAGCGGGGGCCCGAACACCGGGGAGCTGTTTTTT,CASSAVTSGGPNTGELFF,TRBV9,NA,TRBJ2-2,TRBD2
TGTGCCAGCAGCTTAGATGCCCCCGGGTCTCCCTACGAGCAGTACTTC,CASSLDAPGSPYEQYF,TRBV11-2,NA,TRBJ2-7,NA
TGTGCCAGCAGCTTAGGGCTAGCGGGGAACCCCTACAATGAGCAGTTCTTC,CASSLGLAGNPYNEQFF,TRBV7-2,many,TRBJ2-1,TRBD2
TGTGCCAGCAGACCTCTTGGGCAGAAGTCGGCAGATACGCAGTATTTT,CASRPLGQKSADTQYF,TRBV6-2/TRBV6-3,NA,TRBJ2-3,NA
TGTGCCAGCAGCCGTTACGAGGGCGGTTATAGCAATCAGCATTTT,CASSRYEGGYSNQHF,TRBV7-9,NA,TRBJ1-5,NA
TGCGCCAGCAGTCGGGCCGGGACAGAAGCTTTCTTT,CASSRAGTEAFF,TRBV4-1,many,TRBJ1-1,NA
TGCGCCAGCAGCTCTGGGTACGAGGTGGCCAACACTGAAGCTTTCTTT,CASSSGYEVANTEAFF,TRBV5-1,NA,TRBJ1-1,NA
TGTGCCAGCAGCCCAGACCGCGCGGAGACCCAGTACTTC,CASSPDRAETQYF,TRBV7-9,NA,TRBJ2-5,NA
TGTGCCAGCAGCCAGACAGGGATCACCGGGGAGCTGTTTTTT,CASSQTGITGELFF,TRBV7-2,few,TRBJ2-2,TRBD1
TGTGCCAGTAGTATAGTGTGGACGACCGGTGGCTACACCTTC,CASSIVWTTGGYTF,TRBV19,NA,TRBJ1-2,NA
TGCGCCAGCAGCCATTCGGGACTAGCCCACGGAGAGACCCAGTACTTC,CASSHSGLAHGETQYF,TRBV4-3,NA,TRBJ2-5,TRBD2
TGCGCCAGCAGCTTGGGTGTTTCGCGGGCAACTGAAGCTTTCTTT,CASSLGVSRATEAFF,TRBV5-1,few,TRBJ1-1,NA
TGCAGTGCGACGCGAGAGACCCAGTACTTC,CSATRETQYF,TRBV20-1,NA,TRBJ2-5,NA
TGTGCCTGGCCCAACCCATTCTCACCCAAGGTCTACGAGCAGTACTTC,CAWPNPFSPKVYEQYF,TRBV30,few,TRBJ2-7,NA
TGCAGCGTTGAAGATCTGGCCTCTGGAAACACCATATATTTT,CSVEDLASGNTIYF,TRBV29-1,NA,TRBJ1-3,NA
TGTGCCAGCAGTGCCCCTCGAGGACAGGTAAACACTGAAGCTTTCTTT,CASSAPRGQVNTEAFF,TRBV6-5,NA,TRBJ1-1,TRBD1
TGTGCCAGCAGCTTAGATTCGCGGGGGGAAGGCAATGAGCAGTTCTTC,CASSLDSRGEGNEQFF,TRBV7-9,few,TRBJ2-1,TRBD2
TGCAGCGTTCTTTCCCCGGGACAGCATAACACTGAAGCTTTCTTT,CSVLSPGQHNTEAFF,TRBV29-1,few,TRBJ1-1,TRBD1
TGTGCCAGCAGCGTAGGGGGGGACGCGAGCTCCTACGAGCAGTACTTC,CASSVGGDASSYEQYF,TRBV9,NA,TRBJ2-7,NA
TGCAGTGCTTCCGGGGAATCCTACGAGCAGTACTTC,CSASGESYEQYF,TRBV20-1,few,TRBJ2-7,NA
TGTGCCAGCAGCTTGTCTGGGATAGGTGAGCAGTACTTC,CASSLSGIGEQYF,TRBV5-5,few,TRBJ2-7,NA